The 24 T cell receptor beta chains listed next were all sequenced from one sample in a study of shared clonotypes between healthy human individuals. Libraries were prepared by immunoSEQ multiplex PCR; TCRdb keeps only in-frame clonotypes and omits some of them. The sample has about 580,000 clones, about 98% seen once. Naive CD8 isolation took CD45RO-negative cells positively selected for CCR7 and excluded terminally differentiated effector memory CD45RA+ cells. The sequenced sample consisted of naive CD8+ T cells sorted from blood. The receptors originated from a man under 40 in good health.

The V gene is TRBV18, the J gene TRBJ2-1; 9 nucleotides align to TRBD2. The CDR3 extends over 18 amino acids. V gave up 4 bases and J gave up 10 bases; unmatched junction bases: 20. Germline V lookup: CDR1 KGHSH, CDR2 LQKENI. This chain's CDR3 is CASSLTRPRTSEVSEQFF. As DNA, the CDR3 is TGTGCCAGCTCACTTACCCGCCCCCGGACTAGCGAGGTCAGCGAGCAGTTCTTC. Full variable domain (rest looked up from reference TRBV18 and TRBJ2-1): NAGVMQNPRHLVRRRGQEARLRCSPMKGHSHVYWYRQLPEEGLKFMVYLQKENIIDESGMPKERFSAEFPKEGPSILRIQQVVRGDSAAYFCASSLTRPRTSEVSEQFFGPGTRLTVL.

The chain carries TRBV7-2 and TRBJ2-7, with TRBD2 matching 14 bases. CDR1 is SGHTA, CDR2 FQGNSA, per germline. V dropped 8 bases and J dropped 2; count of bases not matched to a gene: 8. CDR3 length equals 16 residues. For the CDR3, the DNA is TGTGCCAGCCGGGGACTAGCGGGAGAGAGGCCCTACGAGCAGTACTTC. This codes for CASRGLAGERPYEQYF.

This chain uses TRBV18 with TRBJ1-1, with unresolved D. V was cut by 0 bases and J by 2 bases, with 10 bases left in between. CDR1 is KGHSH, CDR2 LQKENI, per germline. CDR3 size: 15 residues. The CDR3 DNA sequence: TGTGCCAGCTCACCACCCGAGACGTATAACACTGAAGCTTTCTTT. The encoded protein is CASSPPETYNTEAFF. The variable domain in full, with the rest retrieved from reference TRBV18 and TRBJ1-1, is NAGVMQNPRHLVRRRGQEARLRCSPMKGHSHVYWYRQLPEEGLKFMVYLQKENIIDESGMPKERFSAEFPKEGPSILRIQQVVRGDSAAYFCASSPPETYNTEAFFGQGTRLTVV.

The table lists this clone with a count of one. The chain links TRBV6-1 to TRBJ2-3; D not resolved. This CDR3 has 12 residues. With 6 bases removed from V and 5 bases from J, the gap between germline ends came to 9 bases. Germline CDR1 MNHNS, CDR2 SASEGT. Here the CDR3 DNA reads TGTGCCAGCAGCGCTAGGGTAGATACGCAGTATTTT. It codes for CASSARVDTQYF.

The genes are TRBV20-1 and TRBJ2-1; D gene ambiguous. The CDR3 is 9 amino acids. Germline values: CDR1 DFQATT, CDR2 SNEGSKA (reference sequence). V gave up 0 bases and J gave up 13 bases, with 4 bases separating them. The CDR3 DNA follows: TGCAGTGCTAGAGACCACCAGTTCTTC. It specifies CSARDHQFF.

This chain joins TRBV6-6 and TRBJ2-1; 12 positions match TRBD2. V gave up 0 bases and J gave up 5 bases; unmatched junction bases: 2. Germline CDR1 and CDR2: MNHNY and SVGAGI (reference sequence). CDR3 length equals 16 residues. CDR3 region: CASSYSASGRDNEQFF. The CDR3 DNA follows: TGTGCCAGCAGTTACTCGGCTAGCGGGAGGGACAATGAGCAGTTCTTC.

Notes on this clone: Other DNA variants within this sample encode the same CDR3. The J gene is TRBJ2-1, the V gene TRBV9; D is perhaps TRBD1 or TRBD2 (6 bases each). Trimming took 0 bases from V and 2 from J, leaving 9 bases between them. Germline V gene lookup returns CDR1 SGDLS and CDR2 YYNGEE. The CDR3 runs to 15 residues. The CDR3: CASSVEGGTYNEQFF. In nucleotides, the CDR3 is TGTGCCAGCAGCGTAGAAGGGGGGACCTACAATGAGCAGTTCTTC.

The CDR3, as DNA: TGCGCCAGCAGCTTGGCCACAGGGGTGGAGACCCAGTACTTC. Translated, it gives CASSLATGVETQYF. The rearrangement joins TRBV5-1 to TRBJ2-5, with 7 bases that match TRBD1. V lost 0 bases and J lost 5; bases outside the gene matches: 4. Germline assignment: CDR1 SGHRS and CDR2 YFSETQ. The CDR3 sequence is 14 residues long.

The chain uses TRBV15 and TRBJ1-2; the D is unclear. The germline V gene has CDR1 LNHNV and CDR2 YYDKDF (reference sequence). Trimming removed 1 base at V and 3 bases at J, with 6 bases between. The CDR3 extends over 13 amino acids. DNA of the CDR3: TGTGCCACCAGCAGAGGAAGGGACTATGGCTACACCTTC. Encoded protein: CATSRGRDYGYTF.

J is TRBJ2-7 and V is TRBV4-1; possibly TRBD2 for D (6 bases). The length of the CDR3 is 16 residues. The ends were cut back, 3 bases at V and 2 bases at J, with 17 bases in the middle. Germline V gene lookup returns CDR1 MGHRA and CDR2 YSYEKL. CDR3 sequence reads: CASSQGTPGLTYEQYF. In DNA form, the CDR3 reads TGCGCCAGCAGCCAGGGGACCCCGGGACTCACCTACGAGCAGTACTTC.

The chain combines TRBV19 with TRBJ2-3; D not resolved. This CDR3 comprises 14 residues. V dropped 6 bases and J dropped 0 bases, with 10 bases sitting between them. Germline V gives CDR1 LNHDA, CDR2 SQIVND (reference sequence). The CDR3 loop is CASRSAGSTDTQYF. In DNA, the CDR3 is TGTGCCAGTAGATCGGCCGGTAGCACAGATACGCAGTATTTT.

The CDR3 spells CATAGAAGGNEQFF. CDR3 coding DNA: TGTGCCACAGCCGGGGCTGCGGGAGGAAATGAGCAGTTCTTC. The V and J genes are TRBV7-9 and TRBJ2-1; TRBD2 matches at 8 bases. Germline loops: CDR1 SEHNR, CDR2 FQNEAQ (reference sequence). The V and J ends lost 10 bases and 7 bases, in that order; junction bases with no gene match: 12. This CDR3 comprises 14 residues.

This clone was seen only once. The J gene is TRBJ2-1, the V gene TRBV11-2; D is undetermined. This CDR3 has 13 amino acids. Germline CDR1 reads SGHAT; CDR2 reads FQNNGV. Trimming took off 1 base at V and 7 bases at J, with 8 bases between the two ends. The CDR3 DNA follows: TGTGCCAGCAGCTTAGGGTCTCGAAATGAGCAGTTCTTC. Translated, it gives CASSLGSRNEQFF.

The CDR3 sequence: CASSLGQAGAPEAFF. CDR3 bases: TGTGCCAGCAGCTTAGGGCAGGCCGGGGCCCCTGAAGCTTTCTTT. This chain links TRBV11-2 with TRBJ1-1, with D perhaps TRBD1 (5 bases). Trimming pared 1 base from V and 6 bases from J, leaving 15 bases between. This CDR3 has 15 amino acids. CDR1 is SGHAT and CDR2 is FQNNGV in the germline V gene.

The chain carries TRBV13 and TRBJ1-2, with D uncertain. CDR3 size: 13 residues. Trimming removed 2 bases from V and 7 bases from J, with 11 bases in between. Looked up from germline, CDR1 is PRHDT and CDR2 is FYEKMQ (reference sequence). CDR3 sequence reads: CASSLPGGFGYTF. The CDR3 DNA sequence: TGTGCCAGCAGCTTACCGGGAGGGTTTGGCTACACCTTC.

The CDR3 loop is CASSLGGTGTTYEQYF. For the CDR3, the DNA is TGTGCCAGCAGCTTAGGGGGGACAGGGACAACCTACGAGCAGTACTTC. V is TRBV7-9 and J is TRBJ2-7; 9 bases are shared with TRBD1. Germline trimming cut 1 base from V and 2 bases from J; bases unmatched to any gene: 6. The CDR3 is 16 amino acids. The germline gives CDR1 SEHNR, CDR2 FQNEAQ (reference sequence).

The chain recombines TRBV7-9 with TRBJ1-1; D ambiguous. The germline V gene encodes CDR1 SEHNR and CDR2 FQNEAQ (reference sequence). The CDR3 covers 11 residues. V lost 4 bases, J lost 8 bases, and 8 bases lay in between. DNA for the CDR3: TGTGCCAGCAGCTCGAGGGCCGAAGCTTTCTTT. This gives the protein CASSSRAEAFF.

V usage is TRBV6-5 and J usage is TRBJ1-5; D remains unclear. The CDR3 covers 14 residues. Germline V gene lookup returns CDR1 MNHEY and CDR2 SVGAGI. Trimming stripped 5 bases from V and 0 bases from J, with 8 bases between. The CDR3 DNA reads TGTGCCAGCAGTGACTACAGTAGCAATCAGCCCCAGCATTTT. Translated: CASSDYSSNQPQHF.

This rearrangement joins TRBV28 to TRBJ2-1, with a tentative D call TRBD1 (6 bases). Between the trimmed V and J ends, which lost 6 bases and 9 bases, there was a span of 24 bases. CDR3 length: 16 amino acids. The V gene's germline CDR1 is MDHEN and CDR2 SYDVKM. DNA of the CDR3: TGTGCCAGCAGGACCCCCGGGGTACTCCTAGGGGGTGAGCAGTTCTTC. The encoded protein is CASRTPGVLLGGEQFF.

The rearrangement joins TRBV28 to TRBJ2-1, with 12 bases matching TRBD2. Germline-derived CDR1 and CDR2 are MDHEN and SYDVKM. J was trimmed by 8 bases and V by 5 bases; bases with no gene match: 4. This CDR3 spans 14 amino acids. CDR3 in amino acids: CASSPRLAGDEQFF. The CDR3 DNA reads TGTGCCAGCAGTCCGAGACTAGCGGGAGATGAGCAGTTCTTC.

The rearrangement uses TRBV6-1 and TRBJ2-7; 7 nucleotides match TRBD1. Per the germline V gene, CDR1 is MNHNS and CDR2 is SASEGT. The CDR3 runs 13 residues. With 10 bases clipped from V and 3 bases from J, the junction kept 9 bases outside the gene matches. The DNA for the CDR3 is TGTGCCACAGAATCGACAGGGCTCTACGAGCAGTACTTC. Translation: CATESTGLYEQYF.

The chain carries TRBV27 and TRBJ2-7; 8 bases agree with TRBD1. After removal of 6 bases from V and 6 bases from J, the junction contained 16 bases not matched to a gene. The CDR3 extends over 16 amino acids. Germline CDR1 MNHEY, CDR2 SMNVEV (reference sequence). Written as DNA, the CDR3 is TGTGCCAGCAGGTCCGGGACAGGCCTGTCGGTCCTCGAGCAGTACTTC. It specifies CASRSGTGLSVLEQYF.

This rearrangement joins TRBV18 to TRBJ2-1, with TRBD1 identical over 8 bases. The CDR3 length is 16 residues. Germline V lookup: CDR1 KGHSH, CDR2 LQKENI. The junction had 9 bases not matched to a gene; V was cut back by 2 bases and J by 6 bases. The CDR3 loop is CASSPSDREMGNEQFF. CDR3 sequence (DNA): TGTGCCAGCTCACCATCGGACAGGGAGATGGGCAATGAGCAGTTCTTC.

The genes are TRBV4-1 and TRBJ2-7; TRBD2 matches at 8 bases. The trim removed 1 base at V and 4 bases at J, leaving 18 bases unmatched. This CDR3 region has 19 residues. Per the germline V gene, CDR1 is MGHRA and CDR2 is YSYEKL. The CDR3 coding sequence is TGCGCCAGCAGCCAAGCTTCACCTACTCCCAGCGGGAGCCTTTACGAGCAGTACTTC. As protein: CASSQASPTPSGSLYEQYF.